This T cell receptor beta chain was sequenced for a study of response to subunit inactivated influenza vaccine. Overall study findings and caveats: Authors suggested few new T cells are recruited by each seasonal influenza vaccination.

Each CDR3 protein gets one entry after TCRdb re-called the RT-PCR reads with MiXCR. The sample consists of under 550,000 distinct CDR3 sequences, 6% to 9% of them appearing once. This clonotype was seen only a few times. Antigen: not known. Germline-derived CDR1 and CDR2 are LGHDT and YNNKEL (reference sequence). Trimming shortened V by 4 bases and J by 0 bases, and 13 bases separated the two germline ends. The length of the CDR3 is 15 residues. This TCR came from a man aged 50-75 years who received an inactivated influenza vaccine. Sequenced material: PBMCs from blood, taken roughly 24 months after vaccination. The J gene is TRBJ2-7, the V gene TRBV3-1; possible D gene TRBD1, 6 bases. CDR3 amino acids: CASSPGQPSSYEQYF. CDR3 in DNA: TGTGCCAGCAGCCCCGGACAGCCGAGCTCCTACGAGCAGTACTTC.